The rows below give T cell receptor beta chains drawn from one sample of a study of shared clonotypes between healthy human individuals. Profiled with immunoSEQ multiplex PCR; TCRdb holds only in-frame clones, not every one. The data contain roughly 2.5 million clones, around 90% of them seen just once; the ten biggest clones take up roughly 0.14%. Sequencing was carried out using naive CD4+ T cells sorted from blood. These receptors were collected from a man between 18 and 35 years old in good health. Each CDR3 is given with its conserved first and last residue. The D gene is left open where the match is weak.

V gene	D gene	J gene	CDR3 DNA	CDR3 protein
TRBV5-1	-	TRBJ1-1	TGCGCCAGCAGCTGGGACGCCGAAAAGCCAGGTTCGTATGAAGCTTTCTTT	CASSWDAEKPGSYEAFF
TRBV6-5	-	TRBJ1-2	TGTGCCAGCAGGACAGATCATGGCTACACCTTC	CASRTDHGYTF
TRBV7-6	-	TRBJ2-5	TGTGCCAGCAGCCCTTTCGGGCAGACCCAAGAGACCCAGTACTTC	CASSPFGQTQETQYF
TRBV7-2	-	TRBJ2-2	TGTGCCAGCAGCTCCTCGGACACCGGGGAGCTGTTTTTT	CASSSSDTGELFF
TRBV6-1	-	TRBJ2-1	TGTGCCAGCAGTGAAGCCTTGAATGAGCAGTTCTTC	CASSEALNEQFF
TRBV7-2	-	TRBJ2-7	TGTGCCAGCAGCTTAGCCGGGACATCCCCGTACGAGCAGTACTTC	CASSLAGTSPYEQYF
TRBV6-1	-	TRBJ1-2	TGTGCCAGCACTAAATTATATGGCTACACCTTC	CASTKLYGYTF
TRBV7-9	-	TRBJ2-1	TGTGCCAGCAGCAGAGACGGGTTGTCCTACAATGAGCAGTTCTTC	CASSRDGLSYNEQFF
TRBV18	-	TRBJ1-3	TGTGCCAGCTCACCAATTCCAGAGGGAGGAAACACCATATATTTT	CASSPIPEGGNTIYF
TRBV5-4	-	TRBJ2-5	TGTGCCAGCAGCCGCGACCCAACCTCACAAGAGACCCAGTACTTC	CASSRDPTSQETQYF
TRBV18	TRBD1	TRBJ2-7	TGTGCCAGCTCACCATCGCGACAGGGGCGGTACGAGCAGTACTTC	CASSPSRQGRYEQYF
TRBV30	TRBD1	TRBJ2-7	TGTGCCTGGAGTGTAGAGGACAGGGTCGGCGAGCAGTACTTC	CAWSVEDRVGEQYF
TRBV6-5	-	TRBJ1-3	TGTGCCAGCAGTTTCGGGCGCAATGGAAACACCATATATTTT	CASSFGRNGNTIYF
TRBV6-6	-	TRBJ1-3	TGTGCCAGCAGTTACTCGGCCTCTGGAAACACCATATATTTT	CASSYSASGNTIYF
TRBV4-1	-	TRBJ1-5	TGCGCCAGCAGCCAGGTCCAGGGAATGAGCAATCAGCCCCAGCATTTT	CASSQVQGMSNQPQHF
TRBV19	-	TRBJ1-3	TGTGCCAGTAGTATGGCTCTAGGGAGGGGACCTGGAAACACCATATATTTT	CASSMALGRGPGNTIYF
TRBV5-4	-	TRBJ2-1	TGTGCCAGCAGCTCGCGAGGGGGGGCCAATGAGCAGTTCTTC	CASSSRGGANEQFF
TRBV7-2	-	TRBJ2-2	TGTGCCAGCAGCTTAGAAGGTTTAACCGGGGAGCTGTTTTTT	CASSLEGLTGELFF
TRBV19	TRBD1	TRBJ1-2	TGTGCCAGTAGTTCCGGACAGGGGAACTATGGCTACACCTTC	CASSSGQGNYGYTF
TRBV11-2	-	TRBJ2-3	TGTGCCAGCACCCCCGACCCTCAGGATACGCAGTATTTT	CASTPDPQDTQYF
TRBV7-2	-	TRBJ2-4	TGTGCCAGCAGCTCACTAAGGGGAGGAGACAAAAACATTCAGTACTTC	CASSSLRGGDKNIQYF
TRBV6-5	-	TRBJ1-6	TGTGCCACGCAGGGCTCCTATAATTCACCCCTCCACTTT	CATQGSYNSPLHF
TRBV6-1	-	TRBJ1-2	TGTGCCAGCAGTGCGACAGCTACTAACTATGGCTACACCTTC	CASSATATNYGYTF
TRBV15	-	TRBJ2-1	TGTGCCACCAGCGGAGATTGGGCGAGGGGGACTCACAATGAGCAGTTCTTC	CATSGDWARGTHNEQFF
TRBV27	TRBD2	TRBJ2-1	TGTGCCAGCAGTTTTAGCGGGAGGGCCTACAATGAGCAGTTCTTC	CASSFSGRAYNEQFF
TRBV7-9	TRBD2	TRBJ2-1	TGTGCCAGCAGCGGTCTAGGGGAGCGGGGGGCCTACAATGAGCAGTTCTTC	CASSGLGERGAYNEQFF
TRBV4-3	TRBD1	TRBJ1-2	TGCGCCAGCAGCCAAGGCCCAACGGACAGGGGCTACGGCTACACCTTC	CASSQGPTDRGYGYTF
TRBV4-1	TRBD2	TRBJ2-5	TGCGCCAGCAGCCAAGATCTAGCGGGGGTACAAGAGACCCAGTACTTC	CASSQDLAGVQETQYF
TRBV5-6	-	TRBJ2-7	TGTGCCAGCAGCTTGAGACAGCCCTACGAGCAGTACTTC	CASSLRQPYEQYF
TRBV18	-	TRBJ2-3	TGTGCCAGCTCACCACCCAGGGGGGGCACAGATACGCAGTATTTT	CASSPPRGGTDTQYF
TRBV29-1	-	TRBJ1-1	TGCAGCGTTGAAGCGGGGAACACTGAAGCTTTCTTT	CSVEAGNTEAFF
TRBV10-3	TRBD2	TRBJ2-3	TGTGCCATCAGAGCTAGCGGCAGCACAGATACGCAGTATTTT	CAIRASGSTDTQYF